This T cell receptor (beta chain) appears in the sequencing data of a study of cytomegalovirus exposure and HLA in healthy donors (TCRdb year 2017). The study in broad terms: According to an earlier analysis of 587 of the donors, some 180 million T cells yielded 117 million unique TCR beta sequences and around 300 Gb of sequence data. About 300 gigabases of sequencing data and some 85 million unique TCR sequences were included in an early release covering roughly 600 HLA-typed donors. The genetic ancestry cluster associated with self-reported Caucasian donors included approximately 85% of the approximately 400 genotyped donors. The study aimed to test whether cataloging public T cell receptors could reveal signatures of past pathogen exposure. Using immunosequencing, the study profiled T cell repertoires from some 670 subjects and related those repertoires to cytomegalovirus serostatus. Besides the first cohort of roughly 640 subjects, a separate validation cohort made up of around 120 different subjects was used. High-throughput TCR immunosequencing, statistical association of individual TCRs with disease status, and machine learning were combined to predict cytomegalovirus infection status. A later analysis re-examined previously published TCR beta repertoires from just over 650 donors and added high-resolution HLA genotyping to investigate patterns of TCR occurrence. Rather than drawing on any new phenotypic data, the later analysis identified candidate immune exposures from TCR beta sequences and the way those sequences occurred across donors. In an earlier analysis of 500 to 650 of the donors, high-throughput TCR beta sequencing was used to judge whether each TCR beta V gene segment behaved as functional or pseudogenic. Donor age, sex, ethnicity and CMV serostatus were compiled alongside the repertoire data. A later genetic analysis used genome-wide SNP genotypes for about 55% of the 666 donors, treating that subset as a discovery cohort. All discovery cohort repertoires had been generated on a single sequencing platform. HLA typing covered class I and class II loci at four-digit resolution. Typing coverage varied by locus: roughly 629-640 donors for A, B, C, DRB1 and DQB1; under 550 for DQA1; 606 for DPA1; some 470 for DPB1. Roughly five DR-DQ haplotypes were handled as single units for association and clustering because linkage in the cohort was strong. On average, 235,054 unique TCR beta nucleotide sequences were sequenced per donor among 398 genotyped donors of the cohort, with around 19% of those sequences being non-productive. Results and caveats for the whole study, not just this receptor: A later genetic analysis associated a missense DCLRE1C variant with V-gene and J-gene trimming of TCR beta chains, and an independent cohort replicated the association. In a later analysis, about 16,000 TCR beta sequences were associated with specific HLA alleles at a false discovery rate of 0.05. The study gave a list of 150 to 200 TCR beta chains associated with cytomegalovirus. Only TCR beta chains were sequenced in this cohort, and the absence of alpha or paired-chain data limited detectable features. In a later analysis, several top co-occurrence clusters were reported to appear linked to parvovirus B19, influenza, CMV and Epstein-Barr virus. Because the 87-base-pair reads could not distinguish some IMGT-functional V segments, including TRBV6-2 and TRBV6-3, those segments were excluded. A further reported finding was that TCR beta sequences accurately predicted the HLA-A and HLA-B alleles for most subjects in the first cohort. For the cohort, immune exposure information was limited to CMV serostatus. In vitro tests confirmed that a few of the cytomegalovirus-associated TCR beta chains recognize cytomegalovirus antigens. Most CMV-associated TCR beta chains appeared to be HLA-restricted in a later analysis, and the HLA associations seemed to be driven largely by CMV exposure. Because HLA typing was missing for some donors at each locus, association tests included only the typed subset. A cluster of highly shared sequence variants was judged likely to represent a technical artifact of the sequencing pipeline. According to a later genetic analysis, donors in an Asian-associated ancestry cluster had fewer N-insertions in productive TCRs than the approximately 650-donor mean. In a later analysis, HLA-associated TCR beta chains were found to be more clonally expanded and to have lower generation probabilities than equally common non-associated chains. Roughly 15 rarely observed V segments, including chromosome 9 orphons, were excluded from the earlier analysis of about 610 of the donors because counts were too low. According to the authors, the approach could potentially be generalized to other disease states and immunological phenotypes. Correlated functional status among segregating V segments might reflect linkage disequilibrium, but an unknown experimental factor could not be ruled out. Presence/absence analyses assumed roughly uniform sequencing depth across donors, an assumption that may not hold. Most TCR sequences were observed very rarely across donors, whereas some public TCRs were present in many individuals. An earlier analysis of approximately 590 of the donors showed that most TCR beta V segments appeared in productive rearrangements either about 87% or about 30% of the time, which broadly matched IMGT annotations. In both the original and validation cohorts, the classifier was reported to diagnose cytomegalovirus status with high specificity and sensitivity. Strong co-occurrence of HLA alleles, especially DR and DQ, made assigning TCR associations to individual alleles difficult. In a later analysis, the rate of TCR association differed among HLA loci, with DRB1 alleles having the most associated TCRs and HLA-C alleles having the fewest.

On this clone itself: It lacks a known antigen. Base-call qualities are not available, and no considerably larger clone is one nucleotide away.

The cohort consisted of 666 healthy bone marrow donors. At the time of sampling, every cohort member was nominally healthy, though immune exposures that went unrecorded were likely present. The donor tested CMV seropositive and was one of the 289 seropositive cohort members. Each donor provided a peripheral blood sample, and peripheral blood mononuclear cells were used for TCR beta sequencing. Genomic DNA extraction from the blood cell samples was performed with the Qiagen DNeasy Blood Extraction Kit. The germline ends are 8 bases apart after V is trimmed by 5 bases and J by 1 base. The CDR3 covers 13 residues, taking in both the cysteine and the phenylalanine. Only the CDR3 portion is preserved as DNA: 39 bases, with reading frame beginning at the first base. The germline V gene provides CDR1 SGHTA and CDR2 FQGTGA. The library came from the immunoSEQ multiplex PCR assay. The multiplex PCR relied on a mix of 60 forward primers for TCR Vbeta segments and 13 reverse primers for TCR Jbeta segments. A multiplex PCR assay on genomic DNA amplified the CDR3 region of rearranged TCR beta genes. The Illumina HiSeq System was used to sequence the amplified TCR beta libraries as 87-base-pair reads. The study's own analysis went as follows. Across the 600 to 700 repertoires, a later analysis counted 80 million or so unique TCR beta chains, some 11 million of which were shared by at least two donors. A nearest-neighbor algorithm error-corrected the raw reads and collapsed the reads into unique sequences, merging closely related sequences to remove PCR and sequencing errors. CDR3 sequences were aligned to IMGT reference sequences to assign V, D and J gene segments. For a sequence to be retained, a match of at least six nucleotides to both a V gene segment and a J gene segment was required. A rearrangement was called productive if the CDR3 had no stop codons and remained in frame with V and J, and every other rearrangement was called non-productive. Following IMGT convention, CDR3 was defined as the stretch from the second conserved V-encoded cysteine up to the conserved J-encoded phenylalanine. Sequences without an unambiguous match to a single V gene segment were excluded from the earlier analysis of approximately 600 of the donors. An earlier analysis of 587 of the donors classified V segments as functional when productive rearrangements were above 56.7% and as segregating when the standard deviation between donors was above 5%. To diagnose cytomegalovirus status from the catalog of TCR beta chain sequences, a statistical classification framework was built. In a later analysis, V and J genes were assigned by comparing TCR nucleotide sequences against IMGT/GENE-DB human TR gene sequences. A later analysis assigned CDR3 sequences and most-parsimonious VDJ recombination scenarios with the TCRdist pipeline. In a later analysis, every TCR beta chain was defined by the combination of its CDR3 amino acid sequence and its V-gene family, and reads without a unique V-gene family were dropped. To address suspected cross-contamination and a sequencing artifact, a later analysis removed roughly 580 highly shared, low-generation-probability nucleotide sequences. A later analysis calculated a clonal expansion index for each public chain from normalized within-repertoire ranks of inferred template counts. Generation probabilities in a later analysis came from a VDJ recombination model fitted to out-of-frame rearrangements, and those results were checked against IGoR. In a later analysis, hypergeometric tests were used to score TCR-TCR, TCR-HLA and TCR-CMV co-occurrence, with a repertoire-size bias correction applied to TCR pairs. A later analysis estimated false discovery rates by permuting HLA or CMV assignments 20 times. In a later analysis, co-occurring TCRs were grouped using DBSCAN, with TCRdist sequence similarity added in when clustering inside HLA-allele-positive subsets. Co-occurrence clustering excluded repertoires with fewer than 30,000 or more than 120,000 public chains, plus five with anomalous nucleotide sharing. TCRdb took over this immuneACCESS table, retaining in-frame rearrangements with V and J assigned. Such tables are incomplete; in checked studies, under half of the missing clones stem from an unresolved V gene, and the remainder is unexplained. For V, J and clone size, that table is used; D and trimming come from the DNA. The sample table shows 200,000 or so clones, and about four fifths are seen once. Of the sample, 4.5% to 7.5% is held by the ten largest clones.

Sequencing used PBMCs. The chain is made from TRBV7-3 and TRBJ1-1; possibly the D gene is TRBD1, per 6 matching bases. The sequence derives from a woman in her thirties in good health and CMV-seropositive. The CDR3 amino acid sequence is: CASSKQGNTEAFF. The DNA is TGTGCCAGCAGCAAACAGGGGAACACTGAAGCTTTCTTT.